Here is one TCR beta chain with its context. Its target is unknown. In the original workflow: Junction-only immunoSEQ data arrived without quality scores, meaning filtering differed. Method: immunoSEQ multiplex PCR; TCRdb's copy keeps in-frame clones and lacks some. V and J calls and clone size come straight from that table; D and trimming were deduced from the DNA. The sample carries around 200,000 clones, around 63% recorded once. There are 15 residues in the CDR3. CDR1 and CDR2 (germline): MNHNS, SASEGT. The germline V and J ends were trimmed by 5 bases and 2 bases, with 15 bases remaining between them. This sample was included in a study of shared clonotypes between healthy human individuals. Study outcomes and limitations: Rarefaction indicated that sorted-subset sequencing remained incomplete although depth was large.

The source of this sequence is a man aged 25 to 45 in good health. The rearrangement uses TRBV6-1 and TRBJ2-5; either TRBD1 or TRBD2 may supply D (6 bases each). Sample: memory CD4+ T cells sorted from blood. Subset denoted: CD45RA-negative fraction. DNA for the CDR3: TGTGCCAGCAGTCCGGGGGTCAGGGGTCAAGAGACCCAGTACTTC. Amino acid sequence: CASSPGVRGQETQYF.